The 27 T cell receptor beta chains below all came from one sample that was sequenced in a study of glioma-infiltrating T cells after dendritic cell vaccination. The data were produced by immunoSEQ multiplex PCR, yet TCRdb's version contains in-frame clones alone and is incomplete. The table includes roughly 70,000 clones, over 70% detected once. The specimen was blood, collected before dendritic cell vaccination. The receptor set was obtained from a human donor with glioblastoma.

The chain links TRBV15 to TRBJ1-3, with a possible D match to TRBD1 (5 bases). Trimming took 0 bases from V and 2 from J, leaving 11 bases between them. Germline V lookup: CDR1 LNHNV, CDR2 YYDKDF (reference sequence). CDR3 length: 16 residues. In DNA form, the CDR3 reads TGTGCCACCAGCAGAGATCCGGGGGGACCTGGAAACACCATATATTTT. Encoded protein: CATSRDPGGPGNTIYF.

The chain couples TRBV2 to TRBJ2-3; the D is unclear. CDR1 is SNHLY, CDR2 FYNNEI, per germline. The V and J ends lost 4 bases and 11 bases respectively, with 10 bases between them. This CDR3 region has 11 residues. This CDR3 is CASSVQFWQYF. Written as DNA, the CDR3 is TGTGCCAGCAGTGTCCAGTTCTGGCAGTATTTT.

The rearrangement uses TRBV5-1 and TRBJ1-3; the match to TRBD1 covers 7 bases. The CDR3 runs 16 residues. Trimming took 4 bases from V and 0 from J; bases not matched to a gene: 7. CDR1 is SGHRS and CDR2 is YFSETQ in the germline V gene. The DNA of the CDR3 is TGCGCCAGCAGCACCCGGGACAGCCTCTCTGGAAACACCATATATTTT. Protein product: CASSTRDSLSGNTIYF.

This chain uses TRBV5-1 with TRBJ2-3, with 9 bases lining up with TRBD1. V trimming: 0 bases; J trimming: 3 bases; junction bases outside the gene matches: 5. The CDR3 contains 16 residues. Germline V gene lookup returns CDR1 SGHRS and CDR2 YFSETQ. CDR3 region: CASSLGQGEWTDTQYF. The CDR3, as DNA: TGCGCCAGCAGCTTGGGACAGGGGGAATGGACAGATACGCAGTATTTT.

The CDR3 loop reads CASSPRDSANYGYTF. The CDR3 nucleotides read TGTGCCAGCAGCCCCAGGGACAGCGCTAACTATGGCTACACCTTC. The chain uses TRBV11-2 and TRBJ1-2, with 7 positions matching TRBD1. The CDR3 sequence is 15 residues long. The germline gives CDR1 SGHAT, CDR2 FQNNGV. V lost 5 bases, J lost 0 bases, and 6 bases stayed unmatched.

The chain links TRBV5-1 to TRBJ1-4; tentatively, D is TRBD1 (6 bases). This CDR3 spans 14 amino acids. Trimming cost V 0 bases and J 7 bases, with 10 bases left between them. The germline V gene encodes CDR1 SGHRS and CDR2 YFSETQ. The CDR3 here is CASSLEVTGEKLFF. CDR3 in DNA: TGCGCCAGCAGCTTGGAAGTGACAGGTGAAAAACTGTTTTTT.

This clone was counted a few times. The chain recombines TRBV7-8 with TRBJ2-1, with 7 nucleotides matching TRBD2. Germline values: CDR1 SGHVS, CDR2 FQNEAQ. V shed 7 bases, J shed 3 bases, and the junction held 15 bases outside the gene matches. The CDR3 is made up of 17 amino acids. Written as DNA, the CDR3 is TGTGCCAGCAACCAGAACTTAGGGAGCGGGGTCTACAATGAGCAGTTCTTC. Protein sequence: CASNQNLGSGVYNEQFF.

The J gene is TRBJ2-4, the V gene TRBV7-2; D is unclear. This CDR3 has 15 residues. CDR1 and CDR2 (germline): SGHTA, FQGNSA. V shed 3 bases and J shed 4 bases, with 13 bases lying between them. For the CDR3, the DNA is TGTGCCAGCAGCTTCTACCTAAGCTCAAAAAACATTCAGTACTTC. Protein: CASSFYLSSKNIQYF. The full variable domain, with the rest looked up from reference TRBV7-2 and TRBJ2-4, is GAGVSQSPSNKVTEKGKDVELRCDPISGHTALYWYRQSLGQGLEFLIYFQGNSAPDKSGLPSDRFSAERTGGSVSTLTIQRTQQEDSAVYLCASSFYLSSKNIQYFGAGTRLSVL.

This chain connects TRBV6-5 to TRBJ2-1, with D possibly TRBD2 on 7 matching bases. The CDR3 is made up of 16 amino acids. Trimming cost V 4 bases and J 2 bases, with 15 bases left between them. CDR1 is MNHEY, CDR2 SVGAGI, per germline. The CDR3 DNA follows: TGTGCCAGCAGTTTAGGAGGGGGGGCTCCCTACAATGAGCAGTTCTTC. Encoded protein: CASSLGGGAPYNEQFF.

The rearrangement joins TRBV2 to TRBJ1-3; D possibly corresponds to TRBD1 (6 bases). The CDR3 contains 14 residues. Germline values: CDR1 SNHLY, CDR2 FYNNEI. V lost 0 bases and J lost 8, with 11 bases in between. The chain's CDR3 is CASSEAGGRYTIYF. Written as DNA, the CDR3 is TGTGCCAGCAGTGAAGCGGGGGGGCGATACACCATATATTTT.

The count of this clone is one. CDR3 region: CASSQRQGSLYEQYF. The CDR3 DNA follows: TGTGCCAGCAGCCAAAGACAGGGTTCCCTCTACGAGCAGTACTTC. The chain couples TRBV14 to TRBJ2-7; 7 bases line up with TRBD1. This CDR3 spans 15 amino acids. From germline, CDR1 is SGHDN and CDR2 FVKESK. With 2 bases clipped from V and 3 bases from J, the junction kept 7 bases outside the gene matches.

On this clone itself: This CDR3 is also generated by other DNA sequences in the sample. The rearrangement links TRBV4-1 to TRBJ1-5; D possibly corresponds to TRBD1 (6 bases). Germline V lookup: CDR1 MGHRA, CDR2 YSYEKL. The CDR3 covers 15 residues. Trimming pared 0 bases from V and 7 bases from J, leaving 13 bases between. CDR3 sequence: CASSQEPGVGQPQHF. In DNA form, the CDR3 reads TGCGCCAGCAGCCAAGAACCAGGGGTTGGGCAGCCCCAGCATTTT.

The CDR3 nucleotides read TGTGCCAGCAGCTCAAAGGCCGGACAGACTGAAGCTTTCTTT. Translating gives CASSSKAGQTEAFF. The chain recombines TRBV7-9 with TRBJ1-1, with D possibly being TRBD1 (6 bases). V shed 4 bases and J shed 5 bases, with 14 bases lying between them. CDR3 length: 14 amino acids. Germline CDR1 reads SEHNR; CDR2 reads FQNEAQ (reference sequence).

Turning to this clone: One end of the junction varies from germline; a read error may be responsible. The V call is TRBV18, the J call TRBJ2-7, with TRBD2 identical over 13 bases. The CDR3 is made up of 12 amino acids. CDR1 KGHSH and CDR2 LQKENI come from the germline V gene. The CDR3 region has the DNA TGTGCCAGCTCACCCGGACTAGCGGGGGCCCTGTTC. It codes for CASSPGLAGALF.

The chain employs TRBV19 and TRBJ2-5; 8 bases fit TRBD2. The CDR3 loop spans 15 amino acids. V trimming: 7 bases; J trimming: 5 bases; junction bases outside the gene matches: 12. Germline V gives CDR1 LNHDA, CDR2 SQIVND (reference sequence). CDR3 in DNA: TGTGCCAGTACTCAACGGGGTAGCGGGGTCGAGACCCAGTACTTC. Encoded protein: CASTQRGSGVETQYF. The full variable domain, its missing parts supplied by reference TRBV19 and TRBJ2-5, is DGGITQSPKYLFRKEGQNVTLSCEQNLNHDAMYWYRQDPGQGLRLIYYSQIVNDFQKGDIAEGYSVSREKKESFPLTVTSAQKNPTAFYLCASTQRGSGVETQYFGPGTRLLVL.

The gene calls are TRBV5-1 and TRBJ2-3, with 10 bases that match TRBD2. Trimming removed 0 bases from V and 3 bases from J; junction bases left unmatched: 4. The CDR3 is 16 residues long. In germline, CDR1 is SGHRS, CDR2 YFSETQ. The CDR3 here is CASSLAPAGGTDTQYF. The CDR3 nucleotides are TGCGCCAGCAGCTTGGCCCCAGCGGGAGGGACAGATACGCAGTATTTT.

This chain uses TRBV7-8 with TRBJ2-7; D may be TRBD2 (5 bases). Trimming removed 6 bases from V and 3 bases from J, with 9 bases in between. Germline CDR1 is SGHVS and CDR2 is FQNEAQ. The length of the CDR3 is 12 residues. CDR3 protein: CASSRTVYEQYV. CDR3 DNA sequence: TGTGCCAGCAGTAGGACTGTCTACGAGCAGTACGTC.

The sample holds a few counts of this clone. The chain couples TRBV27 to TRBJ2-7; 8 nucleotides match TRBD2. This CDR3 spans 15 amino acids. V dropped 4 bases and J dropped 4; count of bases not matched to a gene: 9. The germline V gene encodes CDR1 MNHEY and CDR2 SMNVEV (reference sequence). The DNA for the CDR3 is TGTGCCAGCAGTTCTTGGTCTAGCGGGTTGTACGAGCAGTACGTC. Protein: CASSSWSSGLYEQYV.

The gene calls are TRBV10-1 and TRBJ1-5; TRBD1 might be the D (6 bases). Germline assignment: CDR1 WNHNN and CDR2 SYGVQD (reference sequence). The length of the CDR3 is 14 residues. V dropped 5 bases and J dropped 4 bases, with 12 bases sitting between them. In DNA form, the CDR3 reads TGCGCCAGCAGTCTGGACAGCTGTAATCAGCCCCAGCATTTT. Translation: CASSLDSCNQPQHF.

This clone was observed a few times. This sample also contains other DNA sequences that code for the same CDR3. The chain employs TRBV2 and TRBJ1-1, with 7 bases fitting TRBD1. Trimming took 4 bases from V and 10 from J; bases not matched to a gene: 9. Germline V CDR1 and CDR2: SNHLY, FYNNEI. The length of the CDR3 is 13 residues. CDR3 coding DNA: TGTGCCAGCAGTGTTCTGACAGGGTTCTTAGCTTTCTTT. Its protein product is CASSVLTGFLAFF.

The V gene is TRBV4-1, the J gene TRBJ2-6; D ambiguous. Trimming took off 1 base at V and 3 bases at J, with 13 bases between the two ends. CDR1 and CDR2 from the germline V gene are MGHRA and YSYEKL. The CDR3 is 17 amino acids. The DNA for the CDR3 is TGCGCCAGCAGCCAAGGGCTTACAGAAAGTGGGGCCAACGTCCTGACTTTC. Translation: CASSQGLTESGANVLTF.

The chain is built from TRBV18 and TRBJ1-1; possible D gene TRBD1, 6 bases. CDR3 length: 14 amino acids. Germline values: CDR1 KGHSH, CDR2 LQKENI. The V and J ends lost 5 bases and 4 bases respectively, with 14 bases between them. CDR3 protein: CASSAKGVGTEAFF. CDR3 nucleotide sequence: TGTGCCAGCTCAGCGAAGGGGGTTGGCACTGAAGCTTTCTTT. Full variable domain (outside the CDR3, taken from reference TRBV18 and TRBJ1-1): NAGVMQNPRHLVRRRGQEARLRCSPMKGHSHVYWYRQLPEEGLKFMVYLQKENIIDESGMPKERFSAEFPKEGPSILRIQQVVRGDSAAYFCASSAKGVGTEAFFGQGTRLTVV.

The chain recombines TRBV7-2 with TRBJ1-3; D ambiguous. Germline V gene data show CDR1 as SGHTA and CDR2 as FQGNSA. The V end lost 2 bases, the J end lost 0 bases, and 14 bases lay between the germline ends. The length of the CDR3 is 17 residues. CDR3 in DNA: TGTGCCAGCAGCTTACAGCCCCCTTCTAGCTCTGGAAACACCATATATTTT. This sequence encodes CASSLQPPSSSGNTIYF.

The chain links TRBV5-1 to TRBJ2-1; TRBD2 matches at 7 bases. V was pared by 0 bases and J by 5 bases, with 8 bases of the junction left unmatched. The CDR3 consists of 16 residues. The germline gives CDR1 SGHRS, CDR2 YFSETQ. The CDR3 region is CASSLVLAASNNEQFF. The CDR3 nucleotides are TGCGCCAGCAGCTTGGTGCTAGCGGCCAGTAACAATGAGCAGTTCTTC.

The chain links TRBV5-6 to TRBJ1-2; 8 bases agree with TRBD1. V was clipped by 5 bases and J by 4 bases; unmatched bases: 16. Germline V gene lookup returns CDR1 SGHDT and CDR2 YYEEEE. The length of the CDR3 is 17 residues. CDR3 sequence: CASRGTGGDRGGYGYTF. The DNA of the CDR3 is TGTGCCAGCAGAGGGACAGGAGGAGACAGAGGGGGCTATGGCTACACCTTC. Full variable domain (missing parts from reference TRBV5-6 and TRBJ1-2): DAGVTQSPTHLIKTRGQQVTLRCSPKSGHDTVSWYQQALGQGPQFIFQYYEEEERQRGNFPDRFSGHQFPNYSSELNVNALLLGDSALYLCASRGTGGDRGGYGYTFGSGTRLTVV.

The rearrangement joins TRBV5-6 to TRBJ1-5; TRBD1 matches at 7 bases. Germline V lookup: CDR1 SGHDT, CDR2 YYEEEE. The CDR3 extends over 18 amino acids. The V gene end was trimmed by 1 base and the J gene end by 1 base; junction bases not matched to a gene: 11. The CDR3 DNA follows: TGTGCCAGCAGCTTGAACAGGGGTGGGCGAGGGAGCAATCAGCCCCAGCATTTT. It is translated as CASSLNRGGRGSNQPQHF.

This chain joins TRBV25-1 and TRBJ1-1, with D perhaps TRBD1 (5 bases). Trimming took off 6 bases at V and 1 base at J, with 15 bases between the two ends. The CDR3 is 15 residues long. Germline-derived CDR1 and CDR2 are MGHDK and SYGVNS. Here the CDR3 DNA reads TGTGCCAGCAGGAAAGAAGGGGTTCAGAACACTGAAGCTTTCTTT. Residues: CASRKEGVQNTEAFF.